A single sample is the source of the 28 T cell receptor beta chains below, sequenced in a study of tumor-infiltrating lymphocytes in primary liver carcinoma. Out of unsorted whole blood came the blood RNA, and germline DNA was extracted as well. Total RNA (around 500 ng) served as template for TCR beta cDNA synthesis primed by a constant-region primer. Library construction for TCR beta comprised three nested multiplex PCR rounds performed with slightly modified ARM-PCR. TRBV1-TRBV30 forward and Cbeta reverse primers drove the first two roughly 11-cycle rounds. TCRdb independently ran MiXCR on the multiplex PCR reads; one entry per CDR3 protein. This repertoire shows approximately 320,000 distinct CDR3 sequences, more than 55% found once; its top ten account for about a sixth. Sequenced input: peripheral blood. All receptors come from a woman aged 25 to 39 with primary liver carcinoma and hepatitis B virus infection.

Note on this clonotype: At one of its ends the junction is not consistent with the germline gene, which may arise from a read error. Here the CDR3 DNA reads TGTGCCAGCAGCTTAGACCCCCCGTTCCTAGACTACGAGCGGTACTTC. It codes for CASSLDPPFLDYERYF. V and J are TRBV11-2 and TRBJ2-7, with D perhaps TRBD2 (5 bases). Germline values: CDR1 SGHAT, CDR2 FQNNGV. The CDR3 length is 16 residues. Full variable domain (outside the CDR3, taken from reference TRBV11-2 and TRBJ2-7): EAGVAQSPRYKIIEKRQSVAFWCNPISGHATLYWYQQILGQGPKLLIQFQNNGVVDDSQLPKDRFSAERLKGVDSTLKIQPAKLEDSAVYLCASSLDPPFLDYERYFGPGTRLTVT.

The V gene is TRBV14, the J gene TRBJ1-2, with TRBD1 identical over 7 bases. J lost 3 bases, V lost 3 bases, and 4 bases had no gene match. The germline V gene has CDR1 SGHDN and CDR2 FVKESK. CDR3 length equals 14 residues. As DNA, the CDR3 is TGTGCCAGCAGCCATTGGCAGGGGGACTATGGCTACACCTTC. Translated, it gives CASSHWQGDYGYTF.

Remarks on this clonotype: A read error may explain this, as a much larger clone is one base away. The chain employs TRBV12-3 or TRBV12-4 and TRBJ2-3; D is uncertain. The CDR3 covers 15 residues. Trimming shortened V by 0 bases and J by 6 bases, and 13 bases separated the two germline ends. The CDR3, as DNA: TGTGCCAGCAGTTTAGCGTTCGTAGACGCGGATACGCAGTATTTT. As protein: CASSLAFVDADTQYF.

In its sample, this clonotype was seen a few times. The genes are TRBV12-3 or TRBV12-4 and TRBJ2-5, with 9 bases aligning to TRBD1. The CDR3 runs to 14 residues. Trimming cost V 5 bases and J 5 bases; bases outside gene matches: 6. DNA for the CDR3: TGTGCCAGCAGTCCACTACAGGGGGCTGAGACCCAGTACTTC. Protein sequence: CASSPLQGAETQYF.

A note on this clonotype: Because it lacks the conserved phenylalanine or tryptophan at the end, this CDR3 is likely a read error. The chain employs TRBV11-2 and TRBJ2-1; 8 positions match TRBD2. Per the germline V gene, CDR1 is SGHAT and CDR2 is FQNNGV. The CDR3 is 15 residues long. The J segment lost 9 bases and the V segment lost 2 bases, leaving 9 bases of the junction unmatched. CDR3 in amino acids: CASSLRPAGVGEQFC. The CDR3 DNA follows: TGTGCCAGCAGCTTACGACCAGCGGGAGTTGGTGAGCAGTTCTGC.

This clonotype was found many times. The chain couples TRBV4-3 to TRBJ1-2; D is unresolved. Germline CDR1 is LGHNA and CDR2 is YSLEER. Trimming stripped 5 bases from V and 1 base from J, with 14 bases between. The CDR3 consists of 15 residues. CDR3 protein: CASSARNSHNYGYTF. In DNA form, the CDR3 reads TGCGCCAGCAGCGCCCGGAACAGCCATAACTATGGCTACACCTTC.

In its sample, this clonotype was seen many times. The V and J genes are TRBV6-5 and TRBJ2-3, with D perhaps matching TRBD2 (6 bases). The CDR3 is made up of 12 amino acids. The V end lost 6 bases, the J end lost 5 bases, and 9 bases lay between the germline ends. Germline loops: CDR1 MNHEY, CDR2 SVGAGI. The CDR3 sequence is CASSPGGDTQYF. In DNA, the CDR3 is TGTGCCAGCAGCCCCGGGGGAGATACGCAGTATTTT.

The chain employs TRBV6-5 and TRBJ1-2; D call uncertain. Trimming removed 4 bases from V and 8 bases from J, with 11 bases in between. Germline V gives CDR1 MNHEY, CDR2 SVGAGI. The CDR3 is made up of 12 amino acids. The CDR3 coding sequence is TGTGCCAGCAGTTGTACTGGGAAGGGCTACACCTTC. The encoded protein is CASSCTGKGYTF.

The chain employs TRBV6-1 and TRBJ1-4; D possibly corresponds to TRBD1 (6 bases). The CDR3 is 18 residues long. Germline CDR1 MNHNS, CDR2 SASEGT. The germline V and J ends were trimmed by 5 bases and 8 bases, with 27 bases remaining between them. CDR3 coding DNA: TGTGCCAGCAGTTACCTCAGGGGCCACCAAGGGACGTCGGAAAAACTGTTTTTT. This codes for CASSYLRGHQGTSEKLFF.

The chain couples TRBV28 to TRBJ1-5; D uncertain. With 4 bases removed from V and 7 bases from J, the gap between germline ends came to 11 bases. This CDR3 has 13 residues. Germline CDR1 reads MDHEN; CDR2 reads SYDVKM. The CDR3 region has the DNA TGTGCCAGCAGTTCAGACCAAAAACAGCCCCAGCATTTT. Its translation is CASSSDQKQPQHF.

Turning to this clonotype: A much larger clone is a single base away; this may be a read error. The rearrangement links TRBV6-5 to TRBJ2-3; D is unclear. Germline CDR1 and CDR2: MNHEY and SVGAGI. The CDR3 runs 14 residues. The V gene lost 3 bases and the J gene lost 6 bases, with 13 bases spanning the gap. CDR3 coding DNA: TGTGCCAGCAGTTATTCTCCCATGCGGGATACGCAGTATTTT. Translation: CASSYSPMRDTQYF.

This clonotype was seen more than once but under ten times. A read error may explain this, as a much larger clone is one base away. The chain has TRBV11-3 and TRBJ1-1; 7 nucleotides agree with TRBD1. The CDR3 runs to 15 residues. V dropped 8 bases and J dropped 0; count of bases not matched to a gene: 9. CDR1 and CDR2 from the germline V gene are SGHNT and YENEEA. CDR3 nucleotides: TGTGCCAGCGGGCGACAGGGCACAGTGAACACTGAAGCTTTCTTT. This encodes CASGRQGTVNTEAFF.

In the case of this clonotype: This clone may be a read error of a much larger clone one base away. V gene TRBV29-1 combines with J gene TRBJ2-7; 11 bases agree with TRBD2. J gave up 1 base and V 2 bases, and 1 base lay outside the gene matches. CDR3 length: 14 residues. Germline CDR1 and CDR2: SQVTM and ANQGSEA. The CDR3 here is CSVELAGGSYEQYF. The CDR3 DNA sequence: TGCAGCGTTGAACTAGCGGGAGGTTCCTACGAGCAGTACTTC.

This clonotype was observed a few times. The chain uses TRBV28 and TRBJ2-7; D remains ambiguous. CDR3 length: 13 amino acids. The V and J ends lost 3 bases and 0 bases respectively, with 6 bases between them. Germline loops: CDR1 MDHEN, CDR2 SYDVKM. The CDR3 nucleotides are TGTGCCAGCAGTTTTGGCCTCTCCTACGAGCAGTACTTC. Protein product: CASSFGLSYEQYF.

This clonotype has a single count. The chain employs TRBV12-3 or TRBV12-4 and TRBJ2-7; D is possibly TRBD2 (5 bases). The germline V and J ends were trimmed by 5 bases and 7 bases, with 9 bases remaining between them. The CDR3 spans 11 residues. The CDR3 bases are TGTGCCAGCAGTGACTACAATGAGCAGTACTTC. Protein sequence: CASSDYNEQYF.

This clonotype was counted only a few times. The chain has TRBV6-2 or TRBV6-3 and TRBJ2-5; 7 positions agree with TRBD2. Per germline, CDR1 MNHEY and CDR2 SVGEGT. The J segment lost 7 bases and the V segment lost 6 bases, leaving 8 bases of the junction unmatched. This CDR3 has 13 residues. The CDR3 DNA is TGTGCCAGCAGGTCCGGGGGAGGGGTGACCCAGTACTTC. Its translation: CASRSGGGVTQYF.

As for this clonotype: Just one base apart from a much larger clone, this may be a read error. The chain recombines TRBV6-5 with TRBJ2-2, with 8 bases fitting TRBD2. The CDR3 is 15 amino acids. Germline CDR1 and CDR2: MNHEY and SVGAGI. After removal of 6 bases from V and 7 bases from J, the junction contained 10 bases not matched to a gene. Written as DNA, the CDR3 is TGTGCCAGCAGCCATGGGTTTAGCGGGAACGGGGAGCTGTTTTTT. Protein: CASSHGFSGNGELFF.

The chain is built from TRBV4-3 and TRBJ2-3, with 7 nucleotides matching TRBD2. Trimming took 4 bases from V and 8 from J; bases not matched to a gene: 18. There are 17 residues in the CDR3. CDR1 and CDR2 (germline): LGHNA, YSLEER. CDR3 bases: TGCGCCAGCAGCCTAGCTCCCGGACTAGTAAGGGGTAGTACGCAGTATTTT. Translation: CASSLAPGLVRGSTQYF.

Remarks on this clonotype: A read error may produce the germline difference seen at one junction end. This chain's CDR3 is CTSSFRVPGELFF. CDR3 DNA: TGTACCAGCAGCTTCAGGGTCCCCGGGGAGCTGTTTTTT. J is TRBJ2-2 and V is TRBV7-8, with D possibly matching TRBD1 (5 bases). Per the germline V gene, CDR1 is SGHVS and CDR2 is FQNEAQ. CDR3 length: 13 residues.

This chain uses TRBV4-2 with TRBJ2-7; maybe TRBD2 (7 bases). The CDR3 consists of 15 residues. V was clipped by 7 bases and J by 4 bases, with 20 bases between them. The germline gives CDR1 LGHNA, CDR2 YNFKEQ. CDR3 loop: CASTPSGGRKYEQYF. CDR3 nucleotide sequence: TGTGCCAGCACCCCGTCCGGGGGGCGCAAGTACGAGCAGTACTTC.

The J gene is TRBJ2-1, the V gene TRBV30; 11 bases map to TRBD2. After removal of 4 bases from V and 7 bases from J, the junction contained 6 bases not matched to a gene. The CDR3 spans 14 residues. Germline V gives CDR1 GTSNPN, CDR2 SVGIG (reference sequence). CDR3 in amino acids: CAWTTSGSMNEQFF. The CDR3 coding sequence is TGTGCCTGGACAACTAGCGGGAGTATGAATGAGCAGTTCTTC.

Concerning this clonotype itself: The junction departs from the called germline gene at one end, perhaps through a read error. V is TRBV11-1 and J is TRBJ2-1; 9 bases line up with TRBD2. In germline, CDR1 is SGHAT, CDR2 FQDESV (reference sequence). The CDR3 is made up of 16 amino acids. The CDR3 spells CASSPSSGKAYNEEFF. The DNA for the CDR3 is TGTGCCAGCAGCCCCTCTAGCGGGAAGGCCTACAATGAGGAGTTCTTC.

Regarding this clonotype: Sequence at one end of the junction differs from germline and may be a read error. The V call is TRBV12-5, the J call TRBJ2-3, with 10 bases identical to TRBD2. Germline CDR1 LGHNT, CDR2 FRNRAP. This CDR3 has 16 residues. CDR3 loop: CASALAGGGRTDTHHF. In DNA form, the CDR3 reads TGTGCTAGTGCTTTAGCGGGAGGAGGGCGGACAGATACGCACCATTTT.

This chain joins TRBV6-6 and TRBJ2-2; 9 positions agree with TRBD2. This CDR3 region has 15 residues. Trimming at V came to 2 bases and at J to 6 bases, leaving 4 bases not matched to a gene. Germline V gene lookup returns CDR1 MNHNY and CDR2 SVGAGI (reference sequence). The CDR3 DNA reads TGTGCCAGCAGTTACCGACTAGCGGAGTCCGGGGAGCTGTTTTTT. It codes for CASSYRLAESGELFF.

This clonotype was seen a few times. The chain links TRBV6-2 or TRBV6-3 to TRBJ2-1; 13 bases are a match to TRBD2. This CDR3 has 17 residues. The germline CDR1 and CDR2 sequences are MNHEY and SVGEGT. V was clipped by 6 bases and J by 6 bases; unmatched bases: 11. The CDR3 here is CASSPGTSGTVGNEQFF. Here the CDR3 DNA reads TGTGCCAGCAGCCCAGGGACTAGCGGGACAGTGGGCAATGAGCAGTTCTTC.

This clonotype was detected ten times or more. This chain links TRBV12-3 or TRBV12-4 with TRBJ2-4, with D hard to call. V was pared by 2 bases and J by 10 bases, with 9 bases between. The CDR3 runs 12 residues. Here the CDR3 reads CASSLYDLIQYF. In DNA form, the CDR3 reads TGTGCCAGCAGTTTATACGACCTTATTCAGTACTTC.

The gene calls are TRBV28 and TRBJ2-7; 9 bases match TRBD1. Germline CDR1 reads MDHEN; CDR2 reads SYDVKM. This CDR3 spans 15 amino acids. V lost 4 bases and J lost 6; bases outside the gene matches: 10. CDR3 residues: CASSSLGTGSIEQYF. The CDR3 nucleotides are TGTGCCAGCAGTTCCCTCGGGACAGGGTCTATCGAGCAGTACTTC.

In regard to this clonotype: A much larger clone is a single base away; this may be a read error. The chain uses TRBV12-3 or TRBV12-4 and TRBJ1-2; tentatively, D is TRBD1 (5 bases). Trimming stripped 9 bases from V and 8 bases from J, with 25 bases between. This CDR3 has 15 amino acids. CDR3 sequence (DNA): TGTGCCAGGACCCGACGGGACCAAGGGGCTCGGGGCTACACCTTC. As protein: CARTRRDQGARGYTF.